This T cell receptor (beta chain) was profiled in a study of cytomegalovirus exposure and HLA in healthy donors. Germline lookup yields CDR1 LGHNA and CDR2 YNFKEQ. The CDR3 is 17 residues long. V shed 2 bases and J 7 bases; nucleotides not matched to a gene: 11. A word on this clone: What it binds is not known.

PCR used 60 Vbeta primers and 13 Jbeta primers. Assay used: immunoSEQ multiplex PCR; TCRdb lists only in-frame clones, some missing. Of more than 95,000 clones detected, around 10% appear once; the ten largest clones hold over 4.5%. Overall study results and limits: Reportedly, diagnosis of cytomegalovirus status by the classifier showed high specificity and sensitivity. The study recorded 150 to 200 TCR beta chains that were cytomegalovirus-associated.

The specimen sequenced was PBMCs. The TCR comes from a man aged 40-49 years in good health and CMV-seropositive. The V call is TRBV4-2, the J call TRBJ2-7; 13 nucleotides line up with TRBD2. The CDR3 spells CASSQPLQTSGRPEQYF. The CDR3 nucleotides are TGTGCCAGCAGCCAACCCCTGCAGACTAGCGGGAGGCCAGAGCAGTACTTC.